This T cell receptor (beta chain) is drawn from a study of blood T cell repertoires in COVID-19. Study context: Acute and convalescent COVID-19 samples came from the United States, Italy and Spain. Sample material is recorded as cDNA or gDNA derived from T cells, B-cell-depleted T cells, or PBMCs.

The CDR3 length is 17 residues. V was clipped by 0 bases and J by 4 bases; unmatched bases: 7. The germline gives CDR1 SGDLS, CDR2 YYNGEE. Per the original methods: Amplification with reference gene primers provided the estimates of nucleated cell counts. Method: immunoSEQ multiplex PCR; TCRdb's copy keeps in-frame clones and lacks some. V and J calls plus clone size are reproduced from that table; the DNA served to infer D and trimming. The table includes hundreds of thousands of clones, about four fifths detected once. The TCR was taken from a woman aged 50 to 65 who had recovered from COVID-19. Specimen: peripheral blood. This chain joins TRBV9 and TRBJ2-1; 10 nucleotides agree with TRBD2. The DNA of the CDR3 is TGTGCCAGCAGCGTAGCGGGTAGCGGGGGGTTGTACAATGAGCAGTTCTTC. Translating it yields CASSVAGSGGLYNEQFF.